Listed here are 24 T cell receptor beta chains from one sample, sequenced in a study of blood T cell repertoires in COVID-19. Repertoires were generated with immunoSEQ multiplex PCR, while TCRdb's copy carries only in-frame clones and drops some. The sample has hundreds of thousands of clones; 85% to 90% are singletons. Sequenced: peripheral blood. The source of these receptors is a woman in her thirties or forties with COVID-19, enrolled during active disease.

This clone occurred once. This chain uses TRBV6-5 with TRBJ1-6, with no clear D. V was clipped by 0 bases and J by 9 bases, with 9 bases between them. The length of the CDR3 is 14 residues. Germline assignment: CDR1 MNHEY and CDR2 SVGAGI. The CDR3, as DNA: TGTGCCAGCAGTTACTCTGGGGAGGGTTCACCCCTCCACTTT. Protein sequence: CASSYSGEGSPLHF.

J is TRBJ1-1 and V is TRBV10-3; TRBD1 aligns across 7 bases. J gave up 6 bases and V 10 bases, and 14 bases lay outside the gene matches. The germline CDR1 and CDR2 sequences are ENHRY and SYGVKD. The CDR3 is 14 residues long. The CDR3 coding sequence is TGTGCCACCCGACAGGGCACAGGGCAAGCTGAAGCTTTCTTT. Translation: CATRQGTGQAEAFF.

The chain couples TRBV5-1 to TRBJ2-7, with 9 bases matching TRBD1. Trimming cost V 6 bases and J 2 bases; bases outside gene matches: 9. Germline lookup yields CDR1 SGHRS and CDR2 YFSETQ. CDR3 length equals 15 residues. In DNA, the CDR3 is TGCGCCAGCACAGGGGGGACAGGGATAACCTACGAGCAGTACTTC. It is translated as CASTGGTGITYEQYF. Complete variable domain (other parts from reference TRBV5-1 and TRBJ2-7): KAGVTQTPRYLIKTRGQQVTLSCSPISGHRSVSWYQQTPGQGLQFLFEYFSETQRNKGNFPGRFSGRQFSNSRSEMNVSTLELGDSALYLCASTGGTGITYEQYFGPGTRLTVT.

The V gene is TRBV6-2 or TRBV6-3, the J gene TRBJ1-5; D perhaps matches TRBD1 (6 bases). Per the germline V gene, CDR1 is MNHEY and CDR2 is SVGEGT. Trimming left V 5 bases short and J 2 bases short, with 10 bases between. The length of the CDR3 is 14 residues. CDR3 nucleotide sequence: TGTGCCAGCAGTGCAAACAGGGGCAATCAGCCCCAGCATTTT. As protein: CASSANRGNQPQHF.

V is TRBV6-5 and J is TRBJ2-7; the match to TRBD1 covers 8 bases. CDR1 is MNHEY and CDR2 is SVGAGI in the germline V gene. The CDR3 runs to 14 residues. The V gene end was trimmed by 6 bases and the J gene end by 2 bases; junction bases not matched to a gene: 6. Here the CDR3 DNA reads TGTGCCAGCAGACGAGACAGGGGCCCCTACGAGCAGTACTTC. Residues: CASRRDRGPYEQYF.

V usage is TRBV19 and J usage is TRBJ2-7; 7 nucleotides line up with TRBD1. This CDR3 spans 14 amino acids. Germline CDR1 is LNHDA and CDR2 is SQIVND (reference sequence). Trimming removed 4 bases from V and 5 bases from J; junction bases left unmatched: 8. In nucleotides, the CDR3 is TGTGCCAGTAGTAGAACAGGGGTGACTCACGAGCAGTACTTC. Translating it yields CASSRTGVTHEQYF.

The chain links TRBV10-3 to TRBJ1-6; D is ambiguous. Germline-derived CDR1 and CDR2 are ENHRY and SYGVKD. Between the trimmed V and J ends, which lost 2 bases and 8 bases, there was a span of 19 bases. The CDR3 extends over 17 amino acids. The chain's CDR3 is CAISERSGRAEYSPLHF. CDR3 bases: TGTGCCATCAGTGAGCGCAGTGGGAGGGCGGAATATTCACCCCTCCACTTT.

This chain links TRBV4-3 with TRBJ1-3, with D unclear. Germline V CDR1 and CDR2: LGHNA, YSLEER. Between the trimmed V and J ends, which lost 0 bases and 1 base, there was a span of 7 bases. The CDR3 runs 15 residues. This chain's CDR3 is CASSQEAPSGNTIYF. The CDR3 nucleotides read TGCGCCAGCAGCCAAGAGGCACCGTCTGGAAACACCATATATTTT.

This chain joins TRBV30 and TRBJ1-2; TRBD1 is a possible D gene (6 bases). From germline, CDR1 is GTSNPN and CDR2 SVGIG (reference sequence). This CDR3 is built from 14 residues. With 3 bases removed from V and 5 bases from J, the gap between germline ends came to 16 bases. The CDR3 region is CAWSRWGRTYGYTF. CDR3 DNA sequence: TGTGCCTGGAGCCGATGGGGGCGAACATATGGCTACACCTTC.

The chain couples TRBV6-2 or TRBV6-3 to TRBJ2-7; 10 bases are a match to TRBD2. The CDR3 loop spans 14 amino acids. The germline V gene encodes CDR1 MNHEY and CDR2 SVGEGT. V gave up 5 bases and J gave up 6 bases; unmatched junction bases: 7. The CDR3 protein is CASSALAGVGEQYF. The CDR3 region has the DNA TGTGCCAGCAGTGCTCTAGCGGGAGTGGGCGAGCAGTACTTC.

The V gene is TRBV7-9, the J gene TRBJ2-5, with D uncertain. Germline CDR1 reads SEHNR; CDR2 reads FQNEAQ (reference sequence). This CDR3 comprises 14 residues. V was shortened by 2 bases and J by 2 bases, with 9 bases between the two germline ends. This CDR3 reads CASSLLGRQETQYF. For the CDR3, the DNA is TGTGCCAGCAGCTTACTGGGCAGACAAGAGACCCAGTACTTC.

This chain links TRBV10-3 with TRBJ2-7; 10 bases are shared with TRBD1. Trimming removed 10 bases from V and 5 bases from J; junction bases left unmatched: 11. From germline, CDR1 is ENHRY and CDR2 SYGVKD. This CDR3 spans 14 amino acids. As DNA, the CDR3 is TGTGCCAGTGTAAGCCGGGACAGGGGCGACGAGCAGTACTTC. Its translation: CASVSRDRGDEQYF.

The V call is TRBV10-3, the J call TRBJ1-1; a possible D gene is TRBD1 (5 bases). Between the trimmed V and J ends, which lost 3 bases and 0 bases, there was a span of 17 bases. This CDR3 region has 17 residues. In germline, CDR1 is ENHRY, CDR2 SYGVKD. CDR3 sequence (DNA): TGTGCCATCAGTGACTCGGGGGGGGGTACTTTGAACACTGAAGCTTTCTTT. Its translation: CAISDSGGGTLNTEAFF.

This clone was picked up one time. This chain joins TRBV25-1 and TRBJ1-4; TRBD1 is a possible D gene (5 bases). Trimming took off 5 bases at V and 1 base at J, with 11 bases between the two ends. The CDR3 extends over 15 amino acids. CDR1 and CDR2 (germline): MGHDK, SYGVNS. The CDR3 is CASSPLGQTNEKLFF. CDR3 bases: TGTGCCAGCAGTCCCCTGGGGCAAACTAATGAAAAACTGTTTTTT. Complete variable domain (other parts from reference TRBV25-1 and TRBJ1-4): EADIYQTPRYLVIGTGKKITLECSQTMGHDKMYWYQQDPGMELHLIHYSYGVNSTEKGDLSSESTVSRIRTEHFPLTLESARPSHTSQYLCASSPLGQTNEKLFFGSGTQLSVL.

The chain is built from TRBV7-3 and TRBJ2-1, with TRBD2 identical over 9 bases. After removal of 4 bases from V and 6 bases from J, the junction contained 7 bases not matched to a gene. The V gene's germline CDR1 is SGHTA and CDR2 FQGTGA. The CDR3 totals 15 residues. This CDR3 reads CASSSAGGLGNEQFF. The CDR3 coding sequence is TGTGCCAGCAGCTCAGCGGGGGGCCTGGGCAATGAGCAGTTCTTC.

This CDR3 is CASSLHSTGRGREETQYF. CDR3 coding DNA: TGTGCCAGCAGCCTCCACTCGACAGGAAGAGGCAGAGAAGAGACCCAGTACTTC. The rearrangement joins TRBV2 to TRBJ2-5; a weak D match, TRBD1 (6 bases). The germline CDR1 and CDR2 sequences are SNHLY and FYNNEI. The CDR3 sequence is 18 residues long. Trimming took 6 bases from V and 3 from J, leaving 26 bases between them.

The V and J genes are TRBV6-4 and TRBJ2-3, with a possible D match to TRBD2 (7 bases). Germline V gene sequence: CDR1 MRHNA, CDR2 SNTAGT. Trimming left V 3 bases short and J 2 bases short, with 12 bases between. The CDR3 is made up of 15 amino acids. CDR3 in amino acids: CASSEVGGLTDTQYF. The CDR3 coding sequence is TGTGCCAGCAGTGAAGTGGGGGGGCTCACAGATACGCAGTATTTT.

The gene calls are TRBV27 and TRBJ1-2, with 7 bases matching TRBD1. Germline V gives CDR1 MNHEY, CDR2 SMNVEV (reference sequence). V shed 6 bases and J 0 bases; nucleotides not matched to a gene: 10. The length of the CDR3 is 16 residues. CDR3 nucleotides: TGTGCCAGCAGAGAACAGGGGCTTCAAGCTAACTATGGCTACACCTTC. Amino acids: CASREQGLQANYGYTF.

The CDR3 spells CASSFGDSGTEAFF. CDR3 DNA: TGTGCCAGCAGCTTTGGGGATTCGGGGACTGAAGCTTTCTTT. The chain carries TRBV11-2 and TRBJ1-1; D not certain. The CDR3 sequence is 14 residues long. Germline CDR1 is SGHAT and CDR2 is FQNNGV. Between the trimmed V and J ends, which lost 3 bases and 5 bases, there was a span of 13 bases.

This clone was detected once. The V gene is TRBV29-1, the J gene TRBJ2-1; maybe TRBD2 (6 bases). Per the germline V gene, CDR1 is SQVTM and CDR2 is ANQGSEA. The V end was cut by 4 bases, the J end by 3 bases, with 16 bases between. The CDR3 covers 15 residues. CDR3 nucleotide sequence: TGCAGCGTTGCGGGTCGGGGCGGGATCTACAATGAGCAGTTCTTC. Protein: CSVAGRGGIYNEQFF.

This clone was counted only a few times. The chain carries TRBV30 and TRBJ1-2; D remains ambiguous. V lost 2 bases to trimming and J lost 3 bases, with 7 bases between them. The CDR3 is 12 residues long. CDR1 is GTSNPN and CDR2 is SVGIG in the germline V gene (reference sequence). CDR3 protein: CAWSSGDYGYTF. CDR3 coding DNA: TGTGCCTGGAGTTCCGGGGACTATGGCTACACCTTC.

The V gene is TRBV19, the J gene TRBJ1-1; D unclear. The germline gives CDR1 LNHDA, CDR2 SQIVND (reference sequence). The CDR3 has 15 amino acids. Trimming left V 1 base short and J 1 base short, with 10 bases between. The CDR3 reads CASSIASTGNTEAFF. CDR3 in DNA: TGTGCCAGTAGTATAGCCTCAACTGGGAACACTGAAGCTTTCTTT. The variable domain in full, with the rest retrieved from reference TRBV19 and TRBJ1-1, is DGGITQSPKYLFRKEGQNVTLSCEQNLNHDAMYWYRQDPGQGLRLIYYSQIVNDFQKGDIAEGYSVSREKKESFPLTVTSAQKNPTAFYLCASSIASTGNTEAFFGQGTRLTVV.

This chain joins TRBV6-6 and TRBJ1-5; TRBD1 matches at 7 bases. Per germline, CDR1 MNHNY and CDR2 SVGAGI (reference sequence). This CDR3 has 16 amino acids. J lost 5 bases, V lost 2 bases, and 9 bases had no gene match. The CDR3 nucleotides are TGTGCCAGCAGTTACCCCCGACAGGGTCGTGATCAGCCCCAGCATTTT. Encoded protein: CASSYPRQGRDQPQHF.

V and J are TRBV12-3 or TRBV12-4 and TRBJ1-2; D gene uncertain. CDR3 length: 11 amino acids. V was pared by 2 bases and J by 7 bases, with 5 bases between. The CDR3: CASSLYSGYTF. CDR3 bases: TGTGCCAGCAGTTTATATAGTGGCTACACCTTC.